The 18 T cell receptor beta chains below all came from one sample that was sequenced in a study of blood T cells in healthy people across ages. A second PCR of about 7 to 12 cycles used a sample-barcoded 5' primer and a J-beta primer mix. MiXCR, run by TCRdb on the 5' RACE reads, gives a single entry per CDR3 protein. The sample shows roughly 1.7 million distinct CDR3 sequences, almost 35% of them seen only once. The material sequenced was blood. The receptors here all came from a woman aged 25 to 45 in good health.

This clonotype showed up just a few times. The chain employs TRBV7-3 and TRBJ2-1; 7 bases are shared with TRBD1. The V gene's germline CDR1 is SGHTA and CDR2 FQGTGA. V was clipped by 3 bases and J by 9 bases; unmatched bases: 11. The CDR3 is made up of 15 amino acids. The CDR3 sequence is CASSFGAGGMGEQFF. CDR3 nucleotide sequence: TGTGCCAGCAGCTTCGGGGCAGGGGGTATGGGTGAGCAGTTCTTC.

The rearrangement links TRBV5-1 to TRBJ1-2, with 8 bases matching TRBD1. The V segment lost 4 bases and the J segment 1 base; nucleotides outside the gene matches: 6. The CDR3 is made up of 15 amino acids. Germline-derived CDR1 and CDR2 are SGHRS and YFSETQ. The CDR3 loop is CASSPGDRLNYGYTF. The CDR3 DNA is TGCGCCAGCAGCCCCGGGGACAGGCTTAACTATGGCTACACCTTC.

Details on this clonotype: The missing conserved phenylalanine or tryptophan at the end of this CDR3 makes a read error likely. The chain combines TRBV5-1 with TRBJ2-5; TRBD1 aligns across 7 bases. Germline CDR1 is SGHRS and CDR2 is YFSETQ. Losses at the gene ends were 4 bases for V and 3 bases for J; bases not matched to a gene: 3. The CDR3 has 13 residues. The DNA of the CDR3 is TGCGCCAGCAGCCTAACAGGGGAAGAGACCCAGTACATA. It is translated as CASSLTGEETQYI.

V is TRBV7-2 and J is TRBJ2-5, with 11 bases that match TRBD2. Germline V lookup: CDR1 SGHTA, CDR2 FQGNSA. The CDR3 has 16 amino acids. V gave up 5 bases and J gave up 4 bases; unmatched junction bases: 9. The CDR3 protein is CASSRPTSGSSETQYF. In DNA form, the CDR3 reads TGTGCCAGCAGCCGTCCAACTAGCGGGAGTTCAGAGACCCAGTACTTC.

The V call is TRBV3-1, the J call TRBJ2-1; unclear D gene. V lost 4 bases to trimming and J lost 7 bases, with 14 bases between them. Germline V gene lookup returns CDR1 LGHDT and CDR2 YNNKEL (reference sequence). The CDR3 is 14 residues long. The CDR3 DNA reads TGTGCCAGCAGCCCCGGGCCCAATCTAAATGAGCAGTTCTTC. Translating it yields CASSPGPNLNEQFF.

Concerning this clonotype: The junction and the germline gene differ at one end; a read error may be behind it. As DNA, the CDR3 is TGTGCCAACAGTCCACAGGGACTTGAAGCTTTCTTT. This encodes CANSPQGLEAFF. This chain connects TRBV6-6 to TRBJ1-1; D might be TRBD1 (6 bases). CDR3 length: 12 residues. In germline, CDR1 is MNHNY, CDR2 SVGAGI (reference sequence).

V is TRBV18 and J is TRBJ2-7, with a possible D match to TRBD1 (5 bases). Trimming took 4 bases from V and 5 from J, leaving 15 bases between them. Germline lookup yields CDR1 KGHSH and CDR2 LQKENI. CDR3 length: 14 amino acids. CDR3 in DNA: TGTGCCAGCTCACTTAAGGACAAGGCCGACGAGCAGTACTTC. Amino acids: CASSLKDKADEQYF.

The CDR3 loop reads CASSYTPYEQYF. The CDR3, as DNA: TGTGCCAGCAGCTACACCCCCTACGAGCAGTACTTC. This chain joins TRBV11-2 and TRBJ2-7; no clear D gene. CDR1 is SGHAT, CDR2 FQNNGV, per germline. The germline V and J ends were trimmed by 4 bases and 2 bases, with 6 bases remaining between them. The length of the CDR3 is 12 residues.

This clonotype was picked up one time. The chain combines TRBV28 with TRBJ2-7; D perhaps matches TRBD2 (5 bases). Germline assignment: CDR1 MDHEN and CDR2 SYDVKM. This CDR3 comprises 11 residues. The V and J ends lost 6 bases and 12 bases respectively, with 15 bases between them. The chain's CDR3 is CASSKRTGRYF. CDR3 nucleotide sequence: TGTGCCAGCAGCAAAAGGACGGGGAGGTACTTC.

This clonotype has just a few counts. The chain joins TRBV7-2 to TRBJ2-7; 8 bases align to TRBD2. The germline gives CDR1 SGHTA, CDR2 FQGNSA. V was pared by 5 bases and J by 5 bases, with 8 bases of the junction left unmatched. This CDR3 comprises 14 residues. CDR3 DNA sequence: TGTGCCAGCAGCCGAGGCGGACTAGCTCACGAGCAGTACTTC. This encodes CASSRGGLAHEQYF.

This chain joins TRBV19 and TRBJ1-1; the D gene is possibly TRBD1 (5 bases). V was shortened by 9 bases and J by 0 bases, with 23 bases between the two germline ends. CDR3 length: 17 amino acids. CDR1 LNHDA and CDR2 SQIVND come from the germline V gene (reference sequence). The CDR3 region is CASRDAGFGRMNTEAFF. CDR3 DNA sequence: TGTGCCAGCCGTGACGCAGGGTTTGGTCGGATGAACACTGAAGCTTTCTTT.

The chain joins TRBV27 to TRBJ1-4; a weak D match, TRBD1 (6 bases). V lost 3 bases to trimming and J lost 8 bases, with 13 bases between them. The CDR3 sequence is 14 residues long. Germline V gene lookup returns CDR1 MNHEY and CDR2 SMNVEV (reference sequence). The CDR3 nucleotides read TGTGCCAGCAGTTTCTTCAGGGGAGCGGAAAAACTGTTTTTT. Translating it yields CASSFFRGAEKLFF. Together with reference TRBV27 and TRBJ1-4, the CDR3 gives the full variable domain: EAQVTQNPRYLITVTGKKLTVTCSQNMNHEYMSWYRQDPGLGLRQIYYSMNVEVTDKGDVPEGYKVSRKEKRNFPLILESPSPNQTSLYFCASSFFRGAEKLFFGSGTQLSVL.

This clonotype showed up just a few times. V usage is TRBV7-2 and J usage is TRBJ2-5; 12 bases are shared with TRBD2. The germline V gene has CDR1 SGHTA and CDR2 FQGNSA. The junction had 3 bases not matched to a gene; V was cut back by 3 bases and J by 1 base. This CDR3 spans 16 amino acids. CDR3 nucleotides: TGTGCCAGCAGCTTTGGACTAGCGGGGATCCAAGAGACCCAGTACTTC. Its translation is CASSFGLAGIQETQYF.

The CDR3 spells CASSLEQATFF. In nucleotides, the CDR3 is TGTGCCAGCAGCTTGGAACAGGCAACTTTCTTT. The chain has TRBV5-4 and TRBJ1-1; a possible D gene is TRBD1 (5 bases). The CDR3 extends over 11 amino acids. Between the trimmed V and J ends, which lost 0 bases and 12 bases, there was a span of 9 bases. Germline values: CDR1 SGHNT, CDR2 YYREEE (reference sequence). Full variable domain (outside the CDR3, taken from reference TRBV5-4 and TRBJ1-1): ETGVTQSPTHLIKTRGQQVTLRCSSQSGHNTVSWYQQALGQGPQFIFQYYREEENGRGNFPPRFSGLQFPNYSSELNVNALELDDSALYLCASSLEQATFFGQGTRLTVV.

This clonotype was counted only a few times. This chain connects TRBV15 to TRBJ1-4; no reliable D call. The CDR3 consists of 14 residues. Germline loops: CDR1 LNHNV, CDR2 YYDKDF (reference sequence). V dropped 7 bases and J dropped 5 bases, with 14 bases sitting between them. This CDR3 reads CATTEGIPNEKLFF. The CDR3 DNA reads as TGTGCCACCACCGAGGGCATTCCGAATGAAAAACTGTTTTTT.

This chain connects TRBV20-1 to TRBJ2-1; 9 nucleotides line up with TRBD2. The CDR3 length is 14 residues. Trimming cost V 3 bases and J 9 bases; bases outside gene matches: 9. The germline V gene has CDR1 DFQATT and CDR2 SNEGSKA (reference sequence). The CDR3 nucleotides are TGCAGTGCTAGCCCGCGGGGGGGCCGCAGTGAGCAGTTCTTC. It codes for CSASPRGGRSEQFF.

The sample holds a few counts of this clonotype. This chain connects TRBV15 to TRBJ1-5; D gene unclear. The CDR3 totals 15 residues. Germline lookup yields CDR1 LNHNV and CDR2 YYDKDF (reference sequence). Trimming left V 1 base short and J 2 bases short, with 9 bases between. The CDR3 coding sequence is TGTGCCACCAGCAGAGCAGGAGCCGGCAATCAGCCCCAGCATTTT. This codes for CATSRAGAGNQPQHF.

As to this clonotype: One end of the junction fails to match germline, which may point to a read error. The chain joins TRBV15 to TRBJ2-1; 7 nucleotides align to TRBD1. Germline V gene sequence: CDR1 LNHNV, CDR2 YYDKDF (reference sequence). This CDR3 contains 15 residues. The chain's CDR3 is CATSGDQDRVYEQFF. DNA for the CDR3: TGTGCCACCAGCGGAGACCAAGACAGGGTCTATGAGCAGTTCTTC. Full variable domain (rest looked up from reference TRBV15 and TRBJ2-1): DAMVIQNPRYQVTQFGKPVTLSCSQTLNHNVMYWYQQKSSQAPKLLFHYYDKDFNNEADTPDNFQSRRPNTSFCFLDIRSPGLGDTAMYLCATSGDQDRVYEQFFGPGTRLTVL.